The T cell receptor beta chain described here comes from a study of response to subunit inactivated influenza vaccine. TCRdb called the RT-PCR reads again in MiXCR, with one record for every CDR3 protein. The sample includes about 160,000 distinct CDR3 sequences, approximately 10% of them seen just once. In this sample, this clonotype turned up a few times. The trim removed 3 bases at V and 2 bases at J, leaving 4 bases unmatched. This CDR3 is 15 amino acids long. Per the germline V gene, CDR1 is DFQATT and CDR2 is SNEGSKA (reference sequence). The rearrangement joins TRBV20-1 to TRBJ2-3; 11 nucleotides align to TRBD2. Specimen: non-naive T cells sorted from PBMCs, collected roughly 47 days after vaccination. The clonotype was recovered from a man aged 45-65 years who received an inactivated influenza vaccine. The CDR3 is CSARRTSGYTDTQYF. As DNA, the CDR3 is TGCAGTGCTAGGAGGACTAGCGGGTACACAGATACGCAGTATTTT.